These 3 T cell receptor beta chains were sequenced from one sample in a study of OX40 agonist ivuxolimab in advanced cancers. The method was immunoSEQ multiplex PCR; TCRdb's version includes in-frame clones alone and lacks a portion of them. The table records 56,000 or so clones, nearly 85% of them present only once. The sequenced sample was CD4+ or CD8+ T cells sorted from blood, obtained in a trial of the OX40 agonist ivuxolimab. The receptors here all came from an adult with an advanced solid tumor such as melanoma, head and neck, liver or kidney cancer.

The J gene is TRBJ1-2, the V gene TRBV27; a possible D gene is TRBD1 (5 bases). With 6 bases removed from V and 5 bases from J, the gap between germline ends came to 10 bases. Per the germline V gene, CDR1 is MNHEY and CDR2 is SMNVEV (reference sequence). CDR3 length equals 12 residues. CDR3 DNA: TGTGCCAGCAGGAGGGACCTTTATGGCTACACCTTC. It yields the protein CASRRDLYGYTF.

This clone is medium-sized (0.01 to 0.1%) within its sample. This chain links TRBV10-2 with TRBJ1-1; maybe TRBD1 (6 bases). This CDR3 comprises 16 residues. CDR1 and CDR2 from the germline V gene are WSHSY and SAAADI. V shed 7 bases and J shed 1 base, with 19 bases lying between them. CDR3 sequence (DNA): TGCGCCAGCAAAAGCCCCTGGACAGACAGGAACACTGAAGCTTTCTTT. Its translation: CASKSPWTDRNTEAFF.

This clone was detected a few times. The chain recombines TRBV7-2 with TRBJ2-7; D is uncertain. V lost 4 bases and J lost 2, with 9 bases in between. This CDR3 is 13 amino acids long. CDR1 and CDR2 from the germline V gene are SGHTA and FQGNSA. The CDR3 DNA sequence: TGTGCCAGCAGCTCCCGACACGCCTACGAGCAGTACTTC. Its protein product is CASSSRHAYEQYF.